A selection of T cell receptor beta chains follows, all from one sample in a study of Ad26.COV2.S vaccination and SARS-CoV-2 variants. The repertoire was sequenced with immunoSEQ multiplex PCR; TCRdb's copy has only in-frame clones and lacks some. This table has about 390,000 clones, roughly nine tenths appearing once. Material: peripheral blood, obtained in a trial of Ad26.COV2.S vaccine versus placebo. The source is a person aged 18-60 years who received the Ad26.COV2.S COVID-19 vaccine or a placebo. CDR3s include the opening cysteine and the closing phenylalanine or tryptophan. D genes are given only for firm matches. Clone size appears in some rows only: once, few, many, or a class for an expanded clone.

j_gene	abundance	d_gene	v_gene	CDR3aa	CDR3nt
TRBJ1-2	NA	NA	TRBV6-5	CASSQGHGYTF	TGTGCCAGCAGTCAGGGCCATGGCTACACCTTC
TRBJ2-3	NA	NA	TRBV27	CASSAWDSTDTQYF	TGTGCCAGCAGTGCCTGGGACTCCACAGATACGCAGTATTTT
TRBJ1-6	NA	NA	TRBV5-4	CASSSLGEMNSPLHF	TGTGCCAGCAGCTCATTAGGGGAGATGAATTCACCCCTCCACTTT
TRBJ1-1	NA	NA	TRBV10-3	CAIKFSENTEAFF	TGTGCCATCAAGTTCTCTGAGAACACTGAAGCTTTCTTT
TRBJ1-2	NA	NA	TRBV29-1	CSVQEAYGYTF	TGCAGCGTGCAGGAGGCCTATGGCTACACCTTC
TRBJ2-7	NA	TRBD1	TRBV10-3	CAISVGTGVGYEQYF	TGTGCCATCAGTGTCGGTACAGGGGTAGGCTACGAGCAGTACTTC
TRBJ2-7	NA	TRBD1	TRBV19	CASSTGQGSSYEQYF	TGTGCCAGTAGTACCGGACAGGGGAGCTCCTACGAGCAGTACTTC
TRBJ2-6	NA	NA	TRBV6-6	CASSLGDSGANVLTF	TGTGCCAGCAGTTTAGGGGACTCTGGGGCCAACGTCCTGACTTTC
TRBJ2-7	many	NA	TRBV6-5	CASTSERIAYEQYF	TGTGCCAGCACTTCAGAGCGGATTGCCTACGAGCAGTACTTC
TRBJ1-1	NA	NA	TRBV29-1	CSVEDGGTEAFF	TGCAGCGTTGAAGATGGTGGTACTGAAGCTTTCTTT
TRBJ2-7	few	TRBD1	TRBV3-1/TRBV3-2	CASSLPGQDYEQYF	TGTGCCAGCAGCCTGCCGGGACAGGACTACGAGCAGTACTTC
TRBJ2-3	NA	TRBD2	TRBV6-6	CASSGPAGDSTDTQYF	TGTGCCAGCAGTGGACCTGCGGGGGATAGCACAGATACGCAGTATTTT
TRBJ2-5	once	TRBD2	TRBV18	CASSPVREGQETQYF	TGTGCCAGCTCACCAGTCCGGGAGGGACAAGAGACCCAGTACTTC
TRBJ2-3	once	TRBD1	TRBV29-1	CSAQGIEADTQYF	TGCAGCGCACAGGGGATTGAGGCAGATACGCAGTATTTT
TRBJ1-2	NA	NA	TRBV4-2	CASSQDPAVPGYTF	TGTGCCAGCAGCCAAGATCCCGCGGTCCCTGGCTACACCTTC
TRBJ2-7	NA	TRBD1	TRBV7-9	CASSMGTGSSYEQYF	TGTGCCAGCAGCATGGGGACAGGTTCGTCCTACGAGCAGTACTTC
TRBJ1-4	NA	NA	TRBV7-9	CASSSTGGFEKLFF	TGTGCCAGCAGCTCGACGGGTGGATTCGAAAAACTGTTTTTT